This is a list of T cell receptor beta chains from one sample in a study of blood T cell repertoires in COVID-19. Assay: immunoSEQ multiplex PCR; the TCRdb copy retains only in-frame clones and omits some. In the table there are hundreds of thousands of clones, around 80% of which are singletons. Input material: peripheral blood. These receptors were taken from a woman older than 75 with active or convalescent COVID-19. CDR3s include the opening cysteine and the closing phenylalanine or tryptophan. Each record gives: J gene, D gene, V gene, clone size, CDR3 protein, CDR3 DNA. A D gene is named only where the DNA matches it firmly. Size tells how often a clone was seen (once, few, many) or the class of an expanded clone, and some rows leave it out.

>TRBJ1-2|TRBD1|TRBV5-1|-
CASSFTTGGWITF
TGCGCCAGCAGCTTCACAACAGGGGGCTGGATCACCTTC
>TRBJ1-1|TRBD1|TRBV5-1|-
CASSDSPTGYTEAFF
TGCGCCAGCAGCGACAGCCCGACAGGGTACACTGAAGCTTTCTTT
>TRBJ2-7|TRBD1|TRBV9|-
CASSAGTGAGYEQYF
TGTGCCAGCAGCGCCGGGACAGGGGCAGGCTACGAGCAGTACTTC
>TRBJ1-1|-|TRBV7-6|-
CASSFGENTEAFF
TGTGCCAGCAGCTTTGGAGAGAACACTGAAGCTTTCTTT
>TRBJ2-2|TRBD1|TRBV11-3|-
CASSPGTGKNTGELFF
TGTGCCAGCAGCCCCGGGACAGGGAAAAATACCGGGGAGCTGTTTTTT
>TRBJ1-2|-|TRBV19|-
CASSSGGGNYGYTF
TGTGCCAGTAGTAGCGGTGGCGGGAACTATGGCTACACCTTC
>TRBJ2-5|-|TRBV30|-
CAWRRETQYF
TGTGCCTGGAGACGGGAGACCCAGTACTTC
>TRBJ1-2|TRBD1|TRBV18|once
CASSRQGSGYTF
TGTGCCAGCTCTCGACAGGGGTCTGGCTACACCTTC
>TRBJ1-1|-|TRBV18|-
CASQSGVYDTEAFF
TGTGCCAGCCAATCAGGGGTCTACGACACTGAAGCTTTCTTT
>TRBJ2-7|TRBD1|TRBV5-1|-
CASSTGQVSSYEQYF
TGCGCCAGCAGCACAGGACAGGTGAGCTCCTACGAGCAGTACTTC
>TRBJ2-6|-|TRBV6-2/TRBV6-3|-
CASSYSWGQLLSGANVLTF
TGTGCCAGCAGTTACTCCTGGGGGCAACTACTATCTGGGGCCAACGTCCTGACTTTC
>TRBJ2-3|TRBD2|TRBV5-4|-
CASSSLHTSGSTDTQYF
TGTGCCAGCAGCTCGCTCCATACTAGCGGGAGCACAGATACGCAGTATTTT
>TRBJ1-1|TRBD1|TRBV6-6|few
CAGVGTGRTEAFF
TGTGCCGGGGTCGGGACAGGGAGAACTGAAGCTTTCTTT
>TRBJ1-5|TRBD1|TRBV6-2/TRBV6-3|few
CASSTRDRAALNQPQHF
TGTGCCAGCAGTACGAGGGACAGGGCGGCCCTCAATCAGCCCCAGCATTTT
>TRBJ1-4|-|TRBV7-6|-
CASSLDGFTNEKLFF
TGTGCCAGCAGCTTAGACGGGTTTACTAATGAAAAACTGTTTTTT
>TRBJ2-7|TRBD2|TRBV5-4|once
CASSPGLAGGLGTYEQYF
TGTGCCAGCAGCCCCGGACTAGCGGGGGGGCTTGGAACCTACGAGCAGTACTTC
>TRBJ2-7|TRBD2|TRBV6-2/TRBV6-3|once
CASSSWTSGSSDEQYF
TGTGCCAGCAGTTCATGGACTAGCGGGAGTTCCGACGAGCAGTACTTC
>TRBJ1-3|-|TRBV7-6|-
CASSLSPSSGNTIYF
TGTGCCAGCAGCTTAAGTCCGAGCTCTGGAAACACCATATATTTT
>TRBJ1-1|-|TRBV6-5|-
CASIDPARGQTEAFF
TGTGCCAGCATCGACCCGGCCAGGGGCCAGACTGAAGCTTTCTTT
>TRBJ2-5|-|TRBV5-4|-
CASSHKTGETQYF
TGTGCCAGCAGCCACAAGACGGGAGAGACCCAGTACTTC
>TRBJ2-4|TRBD2|TRBV7-9|-
CASSSQGLAENIQYF
TGTGCCAGCAGCTCCCAGGGACTAGCGGAAAACATTCAGTACTTC
>TRBJ2-3|TRBD2|TRBV4-2|-
CASSQVEATSGHRRYF
TGTGCCAGCAGCCAAGTGGAGGCTACTAGCGGCCACCGGCGGTATTTT
>TRBJ2-3|TRBD2|TRBV11-2|-
CASSLVLAGPDTQYF
TGTGCCAGCAGCTTAGTACTAGCGGGGCCGGATACGCAGTATTTT
>TRBJ2-7|TRBD1|TRBV20-1|once
CSASDRGLSYEQYF
TGCAGTGCTAGTGACAGGGGGTTATCCTACGAGCAGTACTTC
>TRBJ2-1|TRBD1|TRBV11-3|-
CASSLEGTVYNEQFF
TGTGCCAGCAGCTTAGAAGGGACAGTCTACAATGAGCAGTTCTTC
>TRBJ2-1|-|TRBV12-3/TRBV12-4|-
CASVRQGNEQFF
TGTGCCAGCGTAAGGCAGGGCAATGAGCAGTTCTTC